What follows are 18 T cell receptor beta chains derived from one specimen sequenced in a study of cytomegalovirus exposure and HLA in healthy donors (dated by TCRdb to the late 2010s). The library relied on the immunoSEQ multiplex PCR assay. The multiplex PCR relied on a mix of 60 forward primers for TCR Vbeta segments and 13 reverse primers for TCR Jbeta segments. TCRdb holds this immuneACCESS table with in-frame rearrangements only. Some clones are missing; in checked studies, unresolved V genes explain under half, and the rest has no known cause. This sample gives roughly 80,000 clones in total; roughly 73% of them show up just once. The ten largest make up roughly 15% of the sample. The sequencing sample was made of PBMCs. These receptors were obtained from a middle-aged woman in good health and CMV-seropositive.

The chain couples TRBV5-6 to TRBJ1-1; D gene uncertain. This CDR3 contains 14 residues. Germline V gene lookup returns CDR1 SGHDT and CDR2 YYEEEE. V lost 0 bases, J lost 1 base, and 7 bases lay in between. Here the CDR3 reads CASSLGSPNTEAFF. DNA of the CDR3: TGTGCCAGCAGCTTGGGGAGCCCGAACACTGAAGCTTTCTTT. The whole variable domain, filled in from reference TRBV5-6 and TRBJ1-1, reads DAGVTQSPTHLIKTRGQQVTLRCSPKSGHDTVSWYQQALGQGPQFIFQYYEEEERQRGNFPDRFSGHQFPNYSSELNVNALLLGDSALYLCASSLGSPNTEAFFGQGTRLTVV.

This chain uses TRBV27 with TRBJ1-2; TRBD1 agrees at 9 bases. The CDR3 has 14 amino acids. Germline CDR1 and CDR2: MNHEY and SMNVEV (reference sequence). V shed 7 bases and J 4 bases; nucleotides not matched to a gene: 7. The CDR3, as DNA: TGTGCCAGCACCGGGACAGGGTCCCTCTATGGCTACACCTTC. The encoded protein is CASTGTGSLYGYTF.

This clone was counted a few times. J is TRBJ1-3 and V is TRBV4-3, with D hard to call. The V end lost 1 base, the J end lost 1 base, and 5 bases lay between the germline ends. The CDR3 loop spans 14 amino acids. Germline lookup yields CDR1 LGHNA and CDR2 YSLEER. Written as DNA, the CDR3 is TGCGCCAGCAGCCAAGTCACATCTGGAAACACCATATATTTT. Protein: CASSQVTSGNTIYF.

This clone was counted between two and nine times. J is TRBJ2-1 and V is TRBV7-2, with 10 bases aligning to TRBD1. The ends lost 6 bases at V and 9 bases at J; junction bases unmatched: 11. Germline V gene lookup returns CDR1 SGHTA and CDR2 FQGNSA. CDR3 length equals 15 residues. CDR3 DNA: TGTGCCAGCAGATCCGGGACAGGGGTCCAGGGTGAGCAGTTCTTC. Translating it yields CASRSGTGVQGEQFF.

CDR3 sequence: CAISESSGIQYF. CDR3 coding DNA: TGTGCCATCAGTGAGTCTTCGGGGATTCAGTATTTT. The rearrangement links TRBV10-3 to TRBJ2-3, with a weak D call TRBD2 (5 bases). V dropped 0 bases and J dropped 12 bases, with 10 bases sitting between them. CDR3 size: 12 residues. Per germline, CDR1 ENHRY and CDR2 SYGVKD.

V is TRBV6-1 and J is TRBJ1-5; D gene unclear. V was cut by 3 bases and J by 2 bases, with 8 bases left in between. The CDR3 is 14 residues long. Germline V gene data show CDR1 as MNHNS and CDR2 as SASEGT. The DNA for the CDR3 is TGTGCCAGCAGTGACAGGTGGGGCAATCAGCCCCAGCATTTT. As protein: CASSDRWGNQPQHF.

In DNA, the CDR3 is TGTGCCAGCTCACCACAACTGGACAGCTATGGCTACACCTTC. It yields the protein CASSPQLDSYGYTF. The chain joins TRBV18 to TRBJ1-2; maybe TRBD1 (6 bases). Germline lookup yields CDR1 KGHSH and CDR2 LQKENI. V dropped 1 base and J dropped 4 bases, with 10 bases sitting between them. CDR3 length: 14 residues.

With respect to this clone: At one end, the junction sequence differs from germline, possibly due to a read error. The V gene is TRBV10-3, the J gene TRBJ2-5, with 9 bases that match TRBD2. CDR3 length: 15 residues. CDR1 and CDR2 from the germline V gene are ENHRY and SYGVKD. The CDR3: CAVSSSGKFQETQYF. The CDR3 region has the DNA TGTGCCGTCAGCTCTAGCGGGAAGTTCCAAGAGACCCAGTACTTC.

CDR3 sequence reads: CASRTTGVDTGELFF. Written as DNA, the CDR3 is TGTGCCAGCAGGACGACAGGGGTCGACACCGGGGAGCTGTTTTTT. The gene calls are TRBV6-1 and TRBJ2-2, with 8 bases that match TRBD1. The germline V gene encodes CDR1 MNHNS and CDR2 SASEGT. This CDR3 contains 15 residues. The V and J ends lost 6 bases and 3 bases, in that order; junction bases with no gene match: 6.

This rearrangement joins TRBV27 to TRBJ1-2, with TRBD1 as a possible D gene (5 bases). The V gene's germline CDR1 is MNHEY and CDR2 SMNVEV (reference sequence). This CDR3 comprises 14 residues. V was shortened by 1 base and J by 6 bases, with 12 bases between the two germline ends. The CDR3 sequence: CASSLFAGMDGYTF. The CDR3 bases are TGTGCCAGCAGTTTATTTGCAGGGATGGATGGCTACACCTTC.

The rearrangement uses TRBV7-9 and TRBJ1-3, with D possibly matching TRBD1 (6 bases). Trimming removed 10 bases from V and 0 bases from J, with 16 bases in between. Germline assignment: CDR1 SEHNR and CDR2 FQNEAQ (reference sequence). CDR3 size: 15 residues. The CDR3 coding sequence is TGTGCCACCAGTACCAGGGGAATCTCTGGAAACACCATATATTTT. Protein sequence: CATSTRGISGNTIYF.

This chain links TRBV4-3 with TRBJ1-1; weak D call: TRBD1 (5 bases). Per the germline V gene, CDR1 is LGHNA and CDR2 is YSLEER. The CDR3 totals 14 residues. Trimming removed 7 bases at V and 4 bases at J, with 16 bases between. Written as DNA, the CDR3 is TGCGCCAGCACTCTCGCGGGGGAGGGCACTGAAGCTTTCTTT. Translated, it gives CASTLAGEGTEAFF.

The chain links TRBV5-8 to TRBJ2-5; TRBD2 agrees at 15 bases. The V gene end was trimmed by 4 bases and the J gene end by 5 bases; junction bases not matched to a gene: 6. Germline V gives CDR1 SGHTS, CDR2 YDEGEE. The CDR3 has 16 residues. The CDR3 is CASSTGLAGGGETQYF. In DNA, the CDR3 is TGTGCCAGCAGCACGGGACTAGCGGGAGGCGGGGAGACCCAGTACTTC.

The chain is built from TRBV7-9 and TRBJ2-3; D gene unclear. This CDR3 spans 12 amino acids. V was pared by 7 bases and J by 2 bases, with 7 bases between. The germline V gene encodes CDR1 SEHNR and CDR2 FQNEAQ (reference sequence). In nucleotides, the CDR3 is TGTGCCAGCACCACCTACACAGATACGCAGTATTTT. This encodes CASTTYTDTQYF.

V and J are TRBV28 and TRBJ1-2, with a possible D match to TRBD1 (5 bases). Germline CDR1 reads MDHEN; CDR2 reads SYDVKM. Trimming took off 8 bases at V and 1 base at J, with 23 bases between the two ends. The CDR3 loop spans 17 amino acids. CDR3 nucleotide sequence: TGTGCCAGCTCCCCTCGCGGGGCGGGTGTATATAACTATGGCTACACCTTC. This sequence encodes CASSPRGAGVYNYGYTF.

The chain is built from TRBV5-4 and TRBJ1-1; D is perhaps TRBD1 (5 bases). The germline V and J ends were trimmed by 4 bases and 1 base, with 14 bases remaining between them. This CDR3 contains 15 residues. The germline V gene has CDR1 SGHNT and CDR2 YYREEE (reference sequence). CDR3 in DNA: TGTGCCAGCAGCCAGCAGCCGGGGGGGAACACTGAAGCTTTCTTT. It specifies CASSQQPGGNTEAFF.

The chain links TRBV6-5 to TRBJ2-1, with D possibly TRBD1 on 6 matching bases. The CDR3 loop spans 15 amino acids. V was pared by 5 bases and J by 8 bases, with 19 bases between. Per the germline V gene, CDR1 is MNHEY and CDR2 is SVGAGI. The CDR3 region has the DNA TGTGCCAGCAGTAACAGTATCCAGGGGAGCCATGAGCAGTTCTTC. Amino acid sequence: CASSNSIQGSHEQFF.

The chain joins TRBV27 to TRBJ2-7; a possible D gene is TRBD2 (5 bases). Germline assignment: CDR1 MNHEY and CDR2 SMNVEV (reference sequence). The V end lost 5 bases, the J end lost 3 bases, and 14 bases lay between the germline ends. The CDR3 sequence is 14 residues long. The CDR3 sequence is CASSGPGRDYEQYF. CDR3 DNA sequence: TGTGCCAGCAGTGGCCCGGGAAGGGACTACGAGCAGTACTTC.